Listed below are T cell receptor beta chains from one sample, sequenced in a study of human T cells and chemical hapten exposure. Via MiXCR, TCRdb re-called the RACE reads, giving one row per CDR3 protein. The sample includes 300,000 to 450,000 distinct CDR3 sequences, less than 6.5% seen only once; the top ten take 2.5% to 3%. The material sequenced was whole blood, taken in connection with sensitization to the hapten diphenylcyclopropenone (DPC). These receptors all come from a woman between 50 and 59 years old with alopecia areata. Some clones in this sample may be carry-over from other donors' samples. The CDR3 runs from the conserved cysteine through the conserved F or W. Each record gives: CDR3 DNA, CDR3 protein, V gene, J gene, D gene, clone size. A D gene is named only where the DNA matches it firmly. Not all rows give a size; the values are once, few, many and, for expanded clones, a class.

DNA: TGCAGTGCCCCCTTAGGACAGTACTATGGCTACACCTTC
CDR3: CSAPLGQYYGYTF
V: TRBV20-1
J: TRBJ1-2
D: .
size: many

DNA: TGTGCCAGCAGCTTGGAGGGGGCAGCGAGGAACACCGGGGAGCTGTTTTTT
CDR3: CASSLEGAARNTGELFF
V: TRBV5-6
J: TRBJ2-2
D: TRBD1
size: .

DNA: TGTGCCTGGAGCCGGACTAGCTGGAACGAGCAGTACTTC
CDR3: CAWSRTSWNEQYF
V: TRBV30
J: TRBJ2-7
D: TRBD2
size: many

DNA: TGTGCCAGCAGTTTTCGGGGACGGCCTAATGAAAAACTGTTTTTT
CDR3: CASSFRGRPNEKLFF
V: TRBV12-3/TRBV12-4
J: TRBJ1-4
D: .
size: few

DNA: TGTGCCAGCAGCCTTGCTTGGACAGGGCAAGACAATGAGCAGTTCTTC
CDR3: CASSLAWTGQDNEQFF
V: TRBV4-2
J: TRBJ2-1
D: TRBD1
size: .

DNA: TGTGCCAGCGGGGGGGCCACCTTCTCGGCGGCCTACGAGCAGTACTTC
CDR3: CASGGATFSAAYEQYF
V: TRBV2
J: TRBJ2-7
D: .
size: .

DNA: TGCAGCGTAATGGATAGCAATCAGCCCCAGCATTTT
CDR3: CSVMDSNQPQHF
V: TRBV29-1
J: TRBJ1-5
D: .
size: .

DNA: TGCGCCAGCAGCTTGGTGGCTAGCGGGACCTCCTACAATGAGCAGTTCTTC
CDR3: CASSLVASGTSYNEQFF
V: TRBV5-1
J: TRBJ2-1
D: TRBD2
size: many

DNA: TGTGCCAGCAGTTACTCGTTGGGGAGAGAACTGTTTTTT
CDR3: CASSYSLGRELFF
V: TRBV6-5
J: TRBJ1-4
D: .
size: many

DNA: TGTGCCATCTCTGATAATAGGGATACGCAGTATTTT
CDR3: CAISDNRDTQYF
V: TRBV12-3/TRBV12-4
J: TRBJ2-3
D: .
size: many

DNA: TGTGCCAGCAGTCTGGTAGCAGGGGGGGAGACCCAGTACTTC
CDR3: CASSLVAGGETQYF
V: TRBV27
J: TRBJ2-5
D: .
size: .

DNA: TGTGCCAGCAGCCTCCCCCAGCGGGGGCCTACCGTGACGCAGTATTTT
CDR3: CASSLPQRGPTVTQYF
V: TRBV11-1
J: TRBJ2-3
D: TRBD2
size: .

DNA: TGTGCCAGCAGCTTTGACACCGGGGAGCTGTTTTTT
CDR3: CASSFDTGELFF
V: TRBV7-2
J: TRBJ2-2
D: .
size: many

DNA: TGTGCCAGCAGTTCCTTGCCTAGCGGGAGGCGGACAGATACGCAGTATTTT
CDR3: CASSSLPSGRRTDTQYF
V: TRBV6-2/TRBV6-3
J: TRBJ2-3
D: TRBD2
size: few

DNA: TGCAGTGCTGAGTCACCCGCTAGCGGGTTCTACGAGCAGTACTTC
CDR3: CSAESPASGFYEQYF
V: TRBV20-1
J: TRBJ2-7
D: TRBD2
size: few

DNA: TGTGCCAGCAGCCCGATGCCTGGGGAGCAGTACTTC
CDR3: CASSPMPGEQYF
V: TRBV3-1
J: TRBJ2-7
D: .
size: .

DNA: TGTGCCAGCAGTCCGGGACTAGCGGAAGCTAGCACAGATACGCAGTATTTT
CDR3: CASSPGLAEASTDTQYF
V: TRBV28
J: TRBJ2-3
D: TRBD2
size: .

DNA: TGTGCCTGGAGACGGCGGGAGATTCCAGATACGCAGTATTTT
CDR3: CAWRRREIPDTQYF
V: TRBV30
J: TRBJ2-3
D: TRBD2
size: few

DNA: TGCAGCGTTGAAACGGGTGAGGGGAGCTCCTACAATGAGCAGTTCTTC
CDR3: CSVETGEGSSYNEQFF
V: TRBV29-1
J: TRBJ2-1
D: .
size: many

DNA: TGTGCCAGCAGTCTCTCCAGGGATATGAACACTGAAGCTTTCTTT
CDR3: CASSLSRDMNTEAFF
V: TRBV28
J: TRBJ1-1
D: .
size: .

DNA: TGTGCCAGCAGTTACTCCGGAGGAGGGGCCCCCTACGAGCAGTACTTC
CDR3: CASSYSGGGAPYEQYF
V: TRBV6-5
J: TRBJ2-7
D: .
size: few

DNA: TGTGCCAGCAGTTACTCGAGCGGGAGGGACGATGAGCAGTTCTTC
CDR3: CASSYSSGRDDEQFF
V: TRBV6-6
J: TRBJ2-1
D: TRBD2
size: .

DNA: TGTGCCAGCAGCATGGGACAGATACTCAATCAGCCCCAGCATTTT
CDR3: CASSMGQILNQPQHF
V: TRBV11-3
J: TRBJ1-5
D: TRBD1
size: few

DNA: TGCAGCGTTGGGGGAGGGGGCGAGCCACAAGAGACCCAGTACTTC
CDR3: CSVGGGGEPQETQYF
V: TRBV29-1
J: TRBJ2-5
D: .
size: few

DNA: TGCGCCAGCAGCCTCCGGGACCGGACTTCCCTACGCTCCTACGAGCAGTACTTC
CDR3: CASSLRDRTSLRSYEQYF
V: TRBV5-1
J: TRBJ2-7
D: .
size: many

DNA: TGTGCCAGCAGCTTTTATCTAGTGGCGGGACAGACCACAGATACGCAGTATTTT
CDR3: CASSFYLVAGQTTDTQYF
V: TRBV5-5
J: TRBJ2-3
D: .
size: few

DNA: TGTGCCAGCAGTTCACTTCGGGGACGCCAGCCCCAGCATTTT
CDR3: CASSSLRGRQPQHF
V: TRBV12-3/TRBV12-4
J: TRBJ1-5
D: .
size: .